The 7 T cell receptor beta chains given below trace back to one sample, sequenced in a study of cytomegalovirus exposure and HLA in healthy donors. The PCR contained 60 Vbeta and 13 Jbeta primers. Assay used: immunoSEQ multiplex PCR; TCRdb lists only in-frame clones, some missing. This table has approximately 150,000 clones, nearly 90% appearing once. Specimen: PBMCs. Receptor source: a woman between 40 and 50 years old in good health and CMV-seronegative.

The chain employs TRBV20-1 and TRBJ2-3; D gene uncertain. Germline-derived CDR1 and CDR2 are DFQATT and SNEGSKA (reference sequence). The CDR3 runs 11 residues. The V and J ends lost 6 bases and 3 bases respectively, with 7 bases between them. Written as DNA, the CDR3 is TGCAGTGCCCCCGAGACAGATACGCAGTATTTT. Residues: CSAPETDTQYF.

The chain carries TRBV5-4 and TRBJ2-5; possible D gene TRBD2, 6 bases. Gene TRBJ2-7 matches the end of the DNA better, so the J call may be wrong. The CDR3 extends over 14 amino acids. Germline lookup yields CDR1 SGHNT and CDR2 YYREEE (reference sequence). The CDR3 spells CASSFAGSVNEQYF. As DNA, the CDR3 is TGTGCCAGCAGCTTCGCCGGGAGTGTTAACGAGCAGTACTTC.

The chain links TRBV5-8 to TRBJ2-7; tentative D call: TRBD1 (6 bases). The germline gives CDR1 SGHTS, CDR2 YDEGEE. This CDR3 contains 14 residues. V lost 0 bases and J lost 9, with 16 bases in between. This CDR3 is CASSLGGRGAAQYF. In DNA, the CDR3 is TGTGCCAGCAGCTTGGGAGGCAGGGGAGCGGCGCAGTACTTC.

The genes are TRBV7-7 and TRBJ1-1, with a weak D call TRBD1 (6 bases). Germline CDR1 SSHAT, CDR2 FNYEAQ (reference sequence). This CDR3 spans 12 amino acids. The CDR3 DNA is TGTGCTAGCGCCAGGGGGAACACTGAAGCTTTCTTT. Protein product: CASARGNTEAFF.

The CDR3 coding sequence is TGTGCCAGCAGCCGCAGGGGGTCGGGGAATCAGCCCCAGCATTTT. It specifies CASSRRGSGNQPQHF. V is TRBV6-5 and J is TRBJ1-5; 7 nucleotides line up with TRBD1. V lost 6 bases, J lost 4 bases, and 9 bases stayed unmatched. The CDR3 contains 15 residues. In germline, CDR1 is MNHEY, CDR2 SVGAGI.

The V call is TRBV7-9, the J call TRBJ1-2, with D perhaps TRBD1 (6 bases). The CDR3 is 14 residues long. Germline V gene lookup returns CDR1 SEHNR and CDR2 FQNEAQ (reference sequence). V lost 1 base and J 4 bases, leaving 10 bases between the germline ends. The DNA for the CDR3 is TGTGCCAGCAGCTTAGGGGCAGGGGTCTATGGCTACACCTTC. This codes for CASSLGAGVYGYTF. Based on the CDR3 plus reference TRBV7-9 and TRBJ1-2, the full variable domain is DTGVSQNPRHKITKRGQNVTFRCDPISEHNRLYWYRQTLGQGPEFLTYFQNEAQLEKSRLLSDRFSAERPKGSFSTLEIQRTEQGDSAMYLCASSLGAGVYGYTFGSGTRLTVV.

V is TRBV11-2 and J is TRBJ2-1, with 7 bases that match TRBD2. The CDR3 loop spans 16 amino acids. Germline V lookup: CDR1 SGHAT, CDR2 FQNNGV. V lost 1 base, J lost 5 bases, and 8 bases stayed unmatched. The CDR3 bases are TGTGCCAGCAGCTTAGTCATAGGGGCGGGGGACAATGAGCAGTTCTTC. Its protein is CASSLVIGAGDNEQFF.